The clone carrying this TCR beta chain appeared a few times. Its antigen is still unknown. TCR beta CDR3 region amplification was performed from RNA transcripts. HTBI primers were used for first-round RT-PCR of the TCR CDR3. A single record per CDR3 protein comes from TCRdb applying MiXCR to the multiplex PCR reads. This table has fewer than 700,000 distinct CDR3 sequences, 15% to 20% appearing once. The data stem from a study of T cells in Graves' hyperthyroidism and ophthalmopathy. Overall study findings and caveats: Clonotypes that were expanded in thyroid above 0.001 mostly appeared in blood too.

V gave up 1 base and J gave up 3 bases; unmatched junction bases: 3. The germline V gene has CDR1 SGDLS and CDR2 YYNGEE. The CDR3 is made up of 15 amino acids. The chain combines TRBV9 with TRBJ2-3, with 9 nucleotides matching TRBD2. Sequenced material: blood. The sequence was collected from a woman aged 25 to 39 with Graves' hyperthyroidism. The chain's CDR3 is CASSVPSGITDTQYF. CDR3 sequence (DNA): TGTGCCAGCAGCGTACCTAGCGGGATTACAGATACGCAGTATTTT.